This is a list of T cell receptor beta chains from one sample in a study of beta chain features in type 1 diabetes. The protocol was immunoSEQ multiplex PCR, while the TCRdb copy is restricted to in-frame clones and leaves out a portion. The sample holds roughly 280,000 clones; 20% to 25% are singletons and the top ten take over 0.01%. The material sequenced was naive CD4+ T cells from blood. The receptors stem from a young woman with type 1 diabetes. The CDR3 runs from the conserved cysteine through the conserved F or W. Each record gives: clone size, J gene, V gene, D gene, CDR3 DNA, CDR3 protein. The D gene is left open where the match is weak. A clone size is listed for some rows: how often the clone was seen (once, few, many), or a class if it is expanded.

>.|TRBJ1-5|TRBV18|.
TGTGCCAGCGCCCAGGGAGGCGATCAGCCCCAGCATTTT
CASAQGGDQPQHF
>.|TRBJ1-2|TRBV4-1|.
TGCGCCAGCAGCCAAGAAGGGGAAGCTAACTATGGCTACACCTTC
CASSQEGEANYGYTF
>.|TRBJ2-1|TRBV7-3|TRBD2
TGTGCCAGCAGCTCTAAGGATGGGCGGGAGTCTTCCGATGAGCAGTTCTTC
CASSSKDGRESSDEQFF
>.|TRBJ1-5|TRBV30|.
TGTGCCTGGAGTCGACAGGAACATCAGCCCCAGCATTTT
CAWSRQEHQPQHF
>.|TRBJ2-7|TRBV9|TRBD2
TGTGCCAGCAGCGCAGGAGACCTAGCGGGCGTCTACGAGCAGTACTTC
CASSAGDLAGVYEQYF
>.|TRBJ2-5|TRBV19|TRBD2
TGTGCCAGTAGTCTCGAGACTAGCGGGAGCCGGGAGACCCAGTACTTC
CASSLETSGSRETQYF
>few|TRBJ2-1|TRBV5-4|TRBD2
TGTGCCAGCAGCCGTCCCGGGACTAGCGGGAGAGCGTCCTACAATGAGCAGTTCTTC
CASSRPGTSGRASYNEQFF
>few|TRBJ2-1|TRBV7-2|TRBD2
TGTGCCAGCAGTCCACAGCGGGACTCCTACAATGAGCAGTTCTTC
CASSPQRDSYNEQFF
>.|TRBJ2-5|TRBV18|TRBD1
TGTGCCAGCTCACCACCGGGACAGTTCTCCGAGACCCAGTACTTC
CASSPPGQFSETQYF
>.|TRBJ1-1|TRBV21-1|.
TGTGCCAGCAGCAACACAGGGACGGGCACTGAAGCTTTCTTT
CASSNTGTGTEAFF
>few|TRBJ2-5|TRBV5-4|.
TGTGCCAGCAGCCTCCCGACAGGAAGACAAGAGACCCAGTACTTC
CASSLPTGRQETQYF
>few|TRBJ1-1|TRBV29-1|.
TGCAGCGTCTCTCCAGGGGACGGGAACACTGAAGCTTTCTTT
CSVSPGDGNTEAFF
>.|TRBJ1-2|TRBV5-6|.
TGTGCCAGAACTACGCGGGGTGGCTACACCTTC
CARTTRGGYTF
>few|TRBJ1-2|TRBV7-2|.
TGTGCCAGCACCCCATGGGGGCAGGGCCTCTATGGCTACACCTTC
CASTPWGQGLYGYTF
>few|TRBJ1-5|TRBV30|.
TGTGCCTGGAGTGTACGCGGCAATCAGCCCCAGCATTTT
CAWSVRGNQPQHF
>few|TRBJ2-1|TRBV28|.
TGTGCCAGCAGTTCCGGGGACAGCGGGGAGCAGTTCTTC
CASSSGDSGEQFF
>.|TRBJ2-1|TRBV11-2|TRBD1
TGTGCCAGCAGCTCGACCTGGGAGACAGGGGGCGAAAGACAGTTCTTC
CASSSTWETGGERQFF
>few|TRBJ2-7|TRBV7-2|.
TGTGCCAGCAGCTCTAGAATGAGCTCCTACGAGCAGTACTTC
CASSSRMSSYEQYF
>.|TRBJ1-3|TRBV19|.
TGTGCCAGTAGTAGCCCGACAGATGGGTCTGGAAACACCATATATTTT
CASSSPTDGSGNTIYF
>few|TRBJ2-7|TRBV29-1|.
TGCAGCGCCGGGACATCCCCAGGTGACGAGCAGTACTTC
CSAGTSPGDEQYF
>few|TRBJ1-2|TRBV30|.
TGTGCCTGGAGTGGAGCGCTACATACGGGTGGCTACACCTTC
CAWSGALHTGGYTF
>.|TRBJ1-1|TRBV29-1|.
TGCAGCTCTCTTAACAGGGTAAACACTGAAGCTTTCTTT
CSSLNRVNTEAFF
>few|TRBJ2-3|TRBV19|TRBD2
TGTGCCATTGGGACTAGCGGGCGCACAGATACGCAGTATTTT
CAIGTSGRTDTQYF
>.|TRBJ1-2|TRBV7-2|.
TGTGCCAGCAGCTCCTACGGGTCTGGCTACACCTTC
CASSSYGSGYTF
>few|TRBJ2-3|TRBV7-7|.
TGTGCTAGCAGCTTAGGAACGGGAGCAGGAGATACGCAGTATTTT
CASSLGTGAGDTQYF
>.|TRBJ2-7|TRBV4-1|.
TGCGCCAGCAAACCCGGGGTAAGCTCCTACGAGCAGTACTTC
CASKPGVSSYEQYF
>few|TRBJ2-1|TRBV11-2|.
TGTGCCAGCAGCACTTCCGGGACTCCCTACAATGAGCAGTTCTTC
CASSTSGTPYNEQFF
>.|TRBJ2-7|TRBV29-1|.
TGCAGCGTTGGGAGGGGACAGAGCTCCTACGAGCAGTACTTC
CSVGRGQSSYEQYF
>few|TRBJ2-3|TRBV7-9|.
TGTGCCAGCGATTTACTCACAGATACGCAGTATTTT
CASDLLTDTQYF
>.|TRBJ2-7|TRBV23-1|.
TGCGCCAGCAGTCCGATACCGAGCTCCTACGAGCAGTACTTC
CASSPIPSSYEQYF
>few|TRBJ2-7|TRBV29-1|TRBD2
TGCAGCGTGGAACCGCTAGCGGGAGGGGGCTACGAGCAGTACTTC
CSVEPLAGGGYEQYF
>.|TRBJ2-7|TRBV6-5|.
TGTGCCAGGGAGTCCTTCCGCCTCGCCGAGCAGTACTTC
CARESFRLAEQYF
>few|TRBJ2-1|TRBV14|.
TGTGCCAGCAGCCGAGCGGGCACCTACAATGAGCAGTTCTTC
CASSRAGTYNEQFF
>few|TRBJ2-4|TRBV7-9|TRBD2
TGTGCCAGCAGCACCCGGACTAGCGGGAGGATGAAAAACATTCAGTACTTC
CASSTRTSGRMKNIQYF
>few|TRBJ2-7|TRBV5-6|.
TGTGCCAGCAGCTTGGGGGAGGCTTCCTACGAGCAGTACTTC
CASSLGEASYEQYF
>few|TRBJ2-3|TRBV29-1|TRBD1
TGCAGCGTTGTCGGCAGGGGGTCCACAGATACGCAGTATTTT
CSVVGRGSTDTQYF
>.|TRBJ2-3|TRBV19|.
TGTGCCAGTAGTAGTGGGGGGACCACAGATACGCAGTATTTT
CASSSGGTTDTQYF
>few|TRBJ2-1|TRBV30|TRBD1
TGTGCCTGGGACAGGGGAGTTAACAATGAGCAGTTCTTC
CAWDRGVNNEQFF
>.|TRBJ2-7|TRBV5-4|TRBD1
TGTGCCAGCAGCACCCGGGACAGGCCGTACGAGCAGTACTTC
CASSTRDRPYEQYF
>few|TRBJ2-5|TRBV9|TRBD2
TGTGCCAGCAGCAAACGACTAGCGGGAGATCGGGAGACCCAGTACTTC
CASSKRLAGDRETQYF
>.|TRBJ2-7|TRBV27|TRBD1
TGTGCCAGCAGTCCGCCGGGACAGGGCGTGGAGTACTTC
CASSPPGQGVEYF
>.|TRBJ2-1|TRBV4-1|TRBD2
TGCGCCAGCAGCCCGACCCCGGGCCAGGCGGGGGGTGAAGAGCAGTTCTTC
CASSPTPGQAGGEEQFF
>.|TRBJ2-3|TRBV30|.
TGTGCCTGGAGTATAAAGGGGGGCACAGATACGCAGTATTTT
CAWSIKGGTDTQYF
>few|TRBJ2-1|TRBV10-3|.
TGTGCCATCAGTGCGGCTAGCGACTACAATGAGCAGTTCTTC
CAISAASDYNEQFF
>.|TRBJ1-2|TRBV4-1|.
TGCGCCAGCAGCCAAGACAGGTTGGGCTACACCTTC
CASSQDRLGYTF